The present entry profiles one T cell receptor beta chain with its context. This sample is part of a study of blood T cell repertoires in COVID-19. About the study: There were acute and convalescent COVID-19 samples, and they came from the United States, Italy and Spain.

Trimming took 5 bases from V and 9 from J, leaving 14 bases between them. This CDR3 region has 13 residues. CDR1 and CDR2 from the germline V gene are LNHNV and YYDKDF (reference sequence). The data were produced by immunoSEQ multiplex PCR, yet TCRdb's version contains in-frame clones alone and is incomplete. The table shows 500,000 to 600,000 clones, with around nine tenths occurring only once. The receptor's source is a woman in her 50s with COVID-19, enrolled during active disease. Sequencing used peripheral blood. The chain recombines TRBV15 with TRBJ2-1, with TRBD2 as a possible D gene (6 bases). The CDR3 DNA is TGTGCCACCAGCGGATATGACGGGGGTGAGCAGTTCTTC. The encoded protein is CATSGYDGGEQFF.